Following are 27 T cell receptor beta chains from one sample sequenced in a study of cytotoxic CD8 clonotypes in ibrutinib-treated CLL. Sequencing was performed with immunoSEQ multiplex PCR; in TCRdb, only in-frame clones are kept and a portion is missing. The top ten hold roughly 2% of the sample, which has around 140,000 clones, over 75% seen once. Sequenced here: PBMCs, sampled after 24 months of ibrutinib treatment. The receptors shown here come from a human donor with chronic lymphocytic leukemia.

This sequence joins TRBV28 and TRBJ1-5; D ambiguous. Trimming pared 7 bases from V and 4 bases from J, leaving 14 bases between. The CDR3 consists of 14 residues. Germline V gene sequence: CDR1 MDHEN, CDR2 SYDVKM. CDR3 coding DNA: TGTGCCAGCATAGGCCAACCAATAAATCAGCCCCAGCATTTT. As protein: CASIGQPINQPQHF.

This chain links TRBV7-8 with TRBJ1-4, with D unclear. Germline loops: CDR1 SGHVS, CDR2 FQNEAQ. The length of the CDR3 is 12 residues. V gave up 5 bases and J gave up 6 bases, with 7 bases separating them. The CDR3 nucleotides read TGTGCCAGCAGCCCACAAGATGAAAAACTGTTTTTT. As protein: CASSPQDEKLFF.

This clone is a singleton in its sample. This sequence joins TRBV7-2 and TRBJ1-1, with D hard to call. The CDR3 totals 12 residues. The V and J ends lost 5 bases and 0 bases respectively, with 4 bases between them. Germline CDR1 reads SGHTA; CDR2 reads FQGNSA. CDR3 protein: CASSQLNTEAFF. CDR3 nucleotide sequence: TGTGCCAGCAGCCAATTGAACACTGAAGCTTTCTTT.

This chain joins TRBV28 and TRBJ2-5, with unresolved D. The germline CDR1 and CDR2 sequences are MDHEN and SYDVKM. Trimming stripped 7 bases from V and 1 base from J, with 4 bases between. The CDR3 is 11 amino acids. The CDR3 DNA sequence: TGTGCCAGCAAGGGCCAAGAGACCCAGTACTTC. Residues: CASKGQETQYF.

The V call is TRBV5-4, the J call TRBJ1-5, with D tentatively TRBD1 (5 bases). Trimming removed 4 bases from V and 10 bases from J, with 15 bases in between. The germline CDR1 and CDR2 sequences are SGHNT and YYREEE (reference sequence). The CDR3 has 13 amino acids. The CDR3 sequence: CASSRDQGRPQHF. In DNA, the CDR3 is TGTGCCAGCAGCCGAGACCAGGGCCGTCCCCAGCATTTT.

The chain has TRBV14 and TRBJ1-2; D is undetermined. The germline V and J ends were trimmed by 2 bases and 4 bases, with 20 bases remaining between them. The CDR3 loop spans 17 amino acids. CDR1 is SGHDN, CDR2 FVKESK, per germline. The CDR3 protein is CASSQYPRSISSYGYTF. The CDR3 bases are TGTGCCAGCAGCCAATACCCCCGGTCAATTTCCTCCTATGGCTACACCTTC.

The rearrangement joins TRBV6-5 to TRBJ1-2; possibly TRBD1 for D (6 bases). CDR3 size: 14 residues. Germline V gene lookup returns CDR1 MNHEY and CDR2 SVGAGI. V gave up 6 bases and J gave up 4 bases, with 15 bases separating them. The CDR3 sequence is CASSRGRPSYGYTF. The CDR3 DNA reads TGTGCCAGCAGCAGGGGACGGCCCAGCTATGGCTACACCTTC.

This sequence joins TRBV9 and TRBJ2-7; D remains unclear. V was shortened by 0 bases and J by 3 bases, with 7 bases between the two germline ends. This CDR3 region has 13 residues. Germline V CDR1 and CDR2: SGDLS, YYNGEE. The CDR3 loop is CASSVGASYEQYF. CDR3 DNA sequence: TGTGCCAGCAGCGTAGGGGCGAGCTACGAGCAGTACTTC.

The chain joins TRBV7-3 to TRBJ1-2; D perhaps matches TRBD1 (6 bases). Germline V lookup: CDR1 SGHTA, CDR2 FQGTGA. This CDR3 is 14 amino acids long. Trimming removed 5 bases from V and 5 bases from J, with 15 bases in between. The CDR3 coding sequence is TGTGCCAGCAGCCTAGGGGGGCAGGAGTATGGCTACACCTTC. Amino acid sequence: CASSLGGQEYGYTF.

V and J are TRBV15 and TRBJ1-5; TRBD1 aligns across 9 bases. The CDR3 runs to 15 residues. Germline assignment: CDR1 LNHNV and CDR2 YYDKDF (reference sequence). V gave up 5 bases and J gave up 0 bases; unmatched junction bases: 2. The CDR3 loop reads CATSGQGRSNQPQHF. CDR3 nucleotide sequence: TGTGCCACCAGCGGACAGGGGCGTAGCAATCAGCCCCAGCATTTT.

This clone was found once. The same CDR3 also results from other DNA sequences found in this sample. This chain joins TRBV4-3 and TRBJ1-5; TRBD1 matches 7 bases. V trimming: 1 base; J trimming: 4 bases; junction bases outside the gene matches: 1. CDR3 size: 14 residues. Germline V gives CDR1 LGHNA, CDR2 YSLEER. In nucleotides, the CDR3 is TGCGCCAGCAGCCAAGTCAGGGGGAATCAGCCCCAGCATTTT. Encoded protein: CASSQVRGNQPQHF.

The chain links TRBV9 to TRBJ2-1, with 7 positions matching TRBD2. There are 15 residues in the CDR3. The V gene's germline CDR1 is SGDLS and CDR2 YYNGEE. V shed 4 bases and J 9 bases; nucleotides not matched to a gene: 13. The CDR3 loop reads CASSPPSGRAGEQFF. The DNA for the CDR3 is TGTGCCAGCAGCCCTCCTAGCGGAAGGGCTGGTGAGCAGTTCTTC.

The gene calls are TRBV29-1 and TRBJ1-2; TRBD1 aligns across 7 bases. The trim removed 7 bases at V and 6 bases at J, leaving 5 bases unmatched. This CDR3 spans 11 amino acids. From germline, CDR1 is SQVTM and CDR2 ANQGSEA. CDR3 region: CSATGTDGYTF. The CDR3 nucleotides are TGCAGCGCCACCGGGACAGATGGCTACACCTTC. The entire variable domain, with the rest obtained from reference TRBV29-1 and TRBJ1-2, is as follows: SAVISQKPSRDICQRGTSLTIQCQVDSQVTMMFWYRQQPGQSLTLIATANQGSEATYESGFVIDKFPISRPNLTFSTLTVSNMSPEDSSIYLCSATGTDGYTFGSGTRLTVV.

CDR3 sequence reads: CASSSPLMGTNYEQYF. CDR3 in DNA: TGTGCCAGCAGCTCGCCCCTCATGGGGACTAACTACGAGCAGTACTTC. This rearrangement joins TRBV7-9 to TRBJ2-7; 7 bases are a match to TRBD2. The CDR3 has 16 amino acids. Trimming took 4 bases from V and 3 from J; bases not matched to a gene: 12. Germline-derived CDR1 and CDR2 are SEHNR and FQNEAQ (reference sequence).

Worth noting for this clone: This sample includes further DNA sequences coding for the same CDR3. The chain carries TRBV4-1 and TRBJ2-3; D is perhaps TRBD2 (7 bases). Trimming removed 0 bases from V and 7 bases from J, with 17 bases in between. Per germline, CDR1 MGHRA and CDR2 YSYEKL. The CDR3 has 16 amino acids. The CDR3 bases are TGCGCCAGCAGCCAAGATAGTGGGGGGGCCTCGAATACGCAGTATTTT. The encoded protein is CASSQDSGGASNTQYF.

The chain recombines TRBV7-8 with TRBJ2-7; D possibly matches TRBD1 or TRBD2 (6 bases each). Germline V lookup: CDR1 SGHVS, CDR2 FQNEAQ. The CDR3 has 18 residues. Trimming pared 2 bases from V and 0 bases from J, leaving 20 bases between. The CDR3 region has the DNA TGTGCCAGCAGCTTACCTGCTCGTGGGGGGCGAAGCTCCTACGAGCAGTACTTC. Protein sequence: CASSLPARGGRSSYEQYF.

J is TRBJ2-3 and V is TRBV9; 8 positions agree with TRBD2. This CDR3 region has 16 residues. Germline V gives CDR1 SGDLS, CDR2 YYNGEE. V gave up 0 bases and J gave up 0 bases; unmatched junction bases: 3. The CDR3 protein is CASSVGTGGSTDTQYF. CDR3 DNA: TGTGCCAGCAGCGTAGGAACGGGGGGGAGCACAGATACGCAGTATTTT.

V usage is TRBV7-8 and J usage is TRBJ1-6; a possible D gene is TRBD1 (5 bases). The CDR3 is 15 residues long. Germline lookup yields CDR1 SGHVS and CDR2 FQNEAQ. The ends were cut back, 1 base at V and 7 bases at J, with 11 bases in the middle. This CDR3 is CASSLGGDGNSPLHF. CDR3 sequence (DNA): TGTGCCAGCAGCTTAGGTGGGGACGGAAATTCACCCCTCCACTTT. Combining the CDR3 with reference TRBV7-8 and TRBJ1-6 gives the whole variable domain GAGVSQSPRYKVAKRGQDVALRCDPISGHVSLFWYQQALGQGPEFLTYFQNEAQLDKSGLPSDRFFAERPEGSVSTLKIQRTQQEDSAVYLCASSLGGDGNSPLHFGNGTRLTVT.

The chain carries TRBV5-5 and TRBJ2-5, with 8 nucleotides matching TRBD1. J gave up 2 bases and V 4 bases, and 4 bases lay outside the gene matches. CDR3 length equals 14 residues. The germline V gene encodes CDR1 SGHKS and CDR2 YYEKEE (reference sequence). CDR3 amino acids: CASSGRGRQETQYF. The CDR3 DNA follows: TGTGCCAGCAGCGGCAGGGGGCGTCAAGAGACCCAGTACTTC.

The chain employs TRBV7-2 and TRBJ2-5; TRBD2 agrees at 14 bases. J gave up 5 bases and V 5 bases, and 4 bases lay outside the gene matches. Germline CDR1 SGHTA, CDR2 FQGNSA. CDR3 length: 15 residues. CDR3 loop: CASSRLAGGFETQYF. The CDR3, as DNA: TGTGCCAGCAGCCGACTAGCGGGAGGGTTTGAGACCCAGTACTTC.

The chain is built from TRBV10-3 and TRBJ2-7, with 9 bases fitting TRBD1. This CDR3 is built from 14 residues. Germline assignment: CDR1 ENHRY and CDR2 SYGVKD. V shed 5 bases and J 5 bases; nucleotides not matched to a gene: 7. The CDR3 here is CAISLSGTGNEQYF. CDR3 bases: TGTGCCATCAGTCTCTCCGGGACAGGGAACGAGCAGTACTTC.

The rearrangement uses TRBV5-1 and TRBJ2-5, with 9 nucleotides matching TRBD2. Per the germline V gene, CDR1 is SGHRS and CDR2 is YFSETQ. J gave up 5 bases and V 3 bases, and 5 bases lay outside the gene matches. This CDR3 is built from 14 residues. The CDR3 region is CASSSSGVAETQYF. The CDR3 DNA sequence: TGCGCCAGCAGCTCTAGCGGGGTGGCGGAGACCCAGTACTTC. The full variable domain, rest sourced from reference TRBV5-1 and TRBJ2-5, is KAGVTQTPRYLIKTRGQQVTLSCSPISGHRSVSWYQQTPGQGLQFLFEYFSETQRNKGNFPGRFSGRQFSNSRSEMNVSTLELGDSALYLCASSSSGVAETQYFGPGTRLLVL.

The rearrangement joins TRBV14 to TRBJ1-4; 10 bases align to TRBD1. V shed 3 bases, J shed 1 base, and the junction held 2 bases outside the gene matches. Germline CDR1 and CDR2: SGHDN and FVKESK. The CDR3 has 16 residues. CDR3 coding DNA: TGTGCCAGCAGCCAGACAGGGGGCGGAACTAATGAAAAACTGTTTTTT. Its translation is CASSQTGGGTNEKLFF.

The chain links TRBV9 to TRBJ2-7; maybe TRBD2 (5 bases). CDR3 length: 15 residues. The V and J ends lost 2 bases and 5 bases respectively, with 17 bases between them. The germline V gene has CDR1 SGDLS and CDR2 YYNGEE. As DNA, the CDR3 is TGTGCCAGCAGCGTCAGTGGACTCGCCTTGAACGAGCAGTACTTC. Translated, it gives CASSVSGLALNEQYF.

V gene TRBV28 combines with J gene TRBJ2-7; D not certain. This CDR3 is built from 15 residues. V lost 2 bases to trimming and J lost 2 bases, with 13 bases between them. Germline V CDR1 and CDR2: MDHEN, SYDVKM. CDR3 bases: TGTGCCAGCAGTTTAGACAACAGCATCCCCTACGAGCAGTACTTC. Amino acids: CASSLDNSIPYEQYF.

This clone was detected only once. This chain connects TRBV9 to TRBJ2-2, with 9 nucleotides matching TRBD1. The CDR3 is 16 residues long. The J segment lost 5 bases and the V segment lost 3 bases, leaving 8 bases of the junction unmatched. The V gene's germline CDR1 is SGDLS and CDR2 YYNGEE. As DNA, the CDR3 is TGTGCCAGCAGCGCACGGACAGGGGCTTTTACCGGGGAGCTGTTTTTT. Protein: CASSARTGAFTGELFF.

This chain uses TRBV7-9 with TRBJ1-1; D gene ambiguous. V lost 1 base, J lost 9 bases, and 15 bases lay in between. This CDR3 spans 14 amino acids. From germline, CDR1 is SEHNR and CDR2 FQNEAQ (reference sequence). The CDR3 sequence is CASSLGGAWGKAFF. The CDR3 DNA reads TGTGCCAGCAGCTTAGGTGGAGCCTGGGGTAAAGCTTTCTTT.